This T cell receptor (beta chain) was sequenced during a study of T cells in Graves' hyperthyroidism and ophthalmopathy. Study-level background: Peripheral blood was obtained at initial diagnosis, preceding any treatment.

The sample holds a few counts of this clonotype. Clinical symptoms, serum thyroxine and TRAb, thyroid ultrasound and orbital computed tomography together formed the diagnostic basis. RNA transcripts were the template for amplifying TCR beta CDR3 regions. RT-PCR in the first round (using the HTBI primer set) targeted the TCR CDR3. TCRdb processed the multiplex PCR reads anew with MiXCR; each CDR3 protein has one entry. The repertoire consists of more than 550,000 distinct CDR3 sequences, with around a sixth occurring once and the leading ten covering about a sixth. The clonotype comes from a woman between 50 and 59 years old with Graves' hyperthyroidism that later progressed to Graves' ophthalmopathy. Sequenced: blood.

The CDR3 reads CASSHPDRSYGYTF. The CDR3 DNA is TGTGCCAGCAGCCACCCGGACAGGAGCTATGGCTACACCTTC. V and J are TRBV7-9 and TRBJ1-2; TRBD1 aligns across 7 bases. The CDR3 consists of 14 residues. V lost 5 bases, J lost 4 bases, and 7 bases stayed unmatched. CDR1 and CDR2 from the germline V gene are SEHNR and FQNEAQ (reference sequence).